This T cell receptor (beta chain) was sequenced for a study of T-cell memory formation after mild COVID-19. Constant-segment primers and 5'RACE yielded cDNA libraries for TCR alpha and TCR beta, each carrying sample barcodes and UMIs. TCRdb passed the 5' RACE reads through MiXCR, listing each CDR3 protein once. The sample has roughly 350,000 distinct CDR3 sequences, 28% seen once; the top ten hold roughly 13%. The CDR3 is 15 residues long. The junction had 6 bases not matched to a gene; V was cut back by 3 bases and J by 7 bases. Specimen: PBMCs or a T cell subset sorted from them (not recorded which). The rearrangement links TRBV12-3 or TRBV12-4 to TRBJ1-5, with TRBD1 matching 10 bases. This clonotype was sampled from an adult woman who had mild COVID-19 (a few samples of this study predate the infection). Cell type and time point are not known. The CDR3 nucleotides are TGTGCCAGCAGTTTCGAGGGACAGGGGTTGCAGCCCCAGCATTTT. Translation: CASSFEGQGLQPQHF.